This TCR beta chain emerged from a study of cytomegalovirus exposure and HLA in healthy donors (dated by TCRdb to 2015 to 2018). About the study as a whole: An earlier analysis of roughly 610 of the donors reported around 280 Gb of sequence data and 117 million unique TCR beta sequences obtained from about 200 million T cells. In the later analysis, no new phenotypic data were used to find candidate immune exposures; instead, reliance was placed on TCR beta sequences and their occurrence across donors. In a later genetic analysis, genome-wide SNP genotypes for about three fifths of the 666 donors were used, and that subset was treated as a discovery cohort. Both class I and class II loci were covered by HLA typing, at four-digit resolution. Among 300 to 450 genotyped donors of the cohort, an average of approximately 240,000 unique TCR beta nucleotide sequences were sequenced per donor, around 18% of them non-productive. About five DR-DQ haplotypes were treated as single units for association and clustering because of strong linkage in the cohort. An earlier analysis of about 620 of the donors applied high-throughput TCR beta sequencing to assess whether each TCR beta V gene segment acted as functional or pseudogenic. Donor age, sex, ethnicity and CMV serostatus were collected together with the repertoire data. A separate validation cohort of roughly 130 different subjects was used in addition to the roughly 620-subject first cohort. An early release covering roughly 580 HLA-typed donors comprised approximately 300 gigabases of sequencing data and tens of millions of unique TCR sequences. The study aimed to test whether signatures of past pathogen exposure could be identified by cataloging public T cell receptors. To study patterns of TCR occurrence, a later analysis re-analyzed previously published TCR beta repertoires from 666 donors and added high-resolution HLA genotyping. All discovery cohort repertoires had been generated on a single sequencing platform. The genetic ancestry cluster associated with self-reported Caucasian donors included 80% to 90% of the roughly 400 genotyped donors. The study combined high-throughput TCR immunosequencing, statistical association of individual TCRs with disease status, and machine learning to predict cytomegalovirus infection status. Typing coverage differed by locus: A, B, C, DRB1 and DQB1 were typed in about 629-630 donors, DQA1 in 522, DPA1 in 600 to 610, and DPB1 in 400 to 490. Using immunosequencing, the study profiled T cell repertoires from around 680 subjects and related those repertoires to cytomegalovirus serostatus.

Study-wide conclusions, independent of this receptor: In this cohort, only TCR beta chains were sequenced, and detectable features were limited by the absence of alpha or paired-chain data. The presence/absence analyses assumed that sequencing depth was roughly uniform across donors, and that assumption may not be true. Linkage disequilibrium might explain the correlated functional status among segregating V segments, but an unknown experimental factor could not be ruled out. In an earlier analysis of around 600 of the donors, most TCR beta V segments appeared in productive rearrangements about 87% or about 30% of the time, broadly matching IMGT annotations. A further reported finding was that TCR beta sequences accurately predicted the HLA-A and HLA-B alleles for most subjects in the first cohort. Compared with equally common non-associated chains, HLA-associated TCR beta chains in a later analysis were more clonally expanded and had lower generation probabilities. The study gave a list of around 170 TCR beta chains associated with cytomegalovirus. The classifier was reported to diagnose cytomegalovirus status with high specificity and sensitivity in both the original cohort and the validation cohort. While some public TCRs were present in many individuals, most TCR sequences turned up only very rarely across donors. In a later analysis, the rate of TCR association differed among HLA loci, with DRB1 alleles having the most associated TCRs and HLA-C alleles having the fewest. Because the 87-base-pair reads could not distinguish some IMGT-functional V segments, including TRBV6-2 and TRBV6-3, those segments were excluded. In a later analysis, around 17,000 TCR beta sequences were associated with specific HLA alleles at a false discovery rate of 0.05. Several of the top co-occurrence clusters appeared to be linked to parvovirus B19, influenza, CMV and Epstein-Barr virus, according to a later analysis. Three of the identified cytomegalovirus-associated TCR beta chains were confirmed in vitro to be specific for cytomegalovirus antigens. For the cohort, immune exposure information was limited to CMV serostatus. When HLA alleles, especially DR and DQ, strongly co-occurred, attributing TCR associations to individual alleles was difficult. V-gene and J-gene trimming of TCR beta chains was associated with a missense DCLRE1C variant in a later genetic analysis, and the association was replicated in an independent cohort. According to a later analysis, most CMV-associated TCR beta chains appeared to be HLA-restricted, and the HLA associations seemed to be driven largely by CMV exposure. It was suggested by the authors that the approach could potentially be generalized to other disease states and immunological phenotypes. In a later genetic analysis, fewer N-insertions in productive TCRs were reported among donors in an Asian-associated ancestry cluster than the approximately 710-donor mean. A group of highly shared sequence variants was considered likely to be a technical artifact of the sequencing pipeline. The earlier analysis of approximately 590 of the donors excluded around 17 rarely observed V segments, including chromosome 9 orphons, because counts were too low. HLA typing was unavailable for some donors at each locus, so association tests used only the typed subset.

In total, 666 healthy bone marrow donors made up the cohort. At the time of sampling, every cohort member was nominally healthy, though immune exposures that went unrecorded were likely present. The donor was CMV seronegative and was included in the group of several hundred seronegative cohort members. A peripheral blood sample was provided by each donor, and peripheral blood mononuclear cells were used for TCR beta sequencing. The Qiagen DNeasy Blood Extraction Kit was used to extract genomic DNA from the blood cell samples. V is reduced by 8 bases and J by 5 bases, leaving a spacing of 12 bases between them. Looking up the germline V gene yields CDR1 SNHLY and CDR2 FYNNEI. The CDR3 measures 12 amino acids from cysteine to phenylalanine. Of the read, only the CDR3 DNA is kept; its 36 bases are in frame from base 1. In regard to this clone: Its cognate antigen has yet to be identified. No much larger clone is present one base from it, and per-base qualities are unavailable.

The protocol used for the library was the immunoSEQ multiplex PCR assay. For the multiplex PCR, a mixture combining 60 forward primers for TCR Vbeta segments and 13 reverse primers for TCR Jbeta segments was used. A multiplex PCR assay on genomic DNA amplified the CDR3 region of rearranged TCR beta genes. The Illumina HiSeq System was used to sequence the amplified TCR beta libraries as 87-base-pair reads. Per the original workflow: A later analysis tallied 70 million to 100 million unique TCR beta chains across the roughly 610 repertoires, and approximately 11 million of those chains were shared by two or more donors. Raw reads were error-corrected and collapsed into unique sequences with a nearest-neighbor algorithm that merged closely related sequences to remove PCR and sequencing errors. Alignment of CDR3 sequences to IMGT reference sequences was used to assign V, D and J gene segments. For a sequence to be retained, a match of at least six nucleotides was required to both a V gene segment and a J gene segment. A rearrangement was called productive if the CDR3 had no stop codons and remained in frame with V and J, and every other rearrangement was called non-productive. Following IMGT convention, CDR3 was defined as the stretch from the second conserved V-encoded cysteine up to the conserved J-encoded phenylalanine. The earlier analysis of 500 to 750 of the donors excluded any sequence lacking an unambiguous match to a single V gene segment. In an earlier analysis of 587 of the donors, V segments were called functional above 56.7% productive rearrangements and were called segregating when the between-donor standard deviation exceeded 5%. A statistical classification framework was developed to diagnose cytomegalovirus status using the catalog of TCR beta chain sequences. A later analysis assigned V and J genes by comparing TCR nucleotide sequences with IMGT/GENE-DB human TR gene sequences. Using the TCRdist pipeline, a later analysis assigned CDR3 sequences along with most-parsimonious VDJ recombination scenarios. In a later analysis, each TCR beta chain was defined by its CDR3 amino acid sequence together with its V-gene family, and reads without a unique V-gene family were excluded. In a later analysis, nearly 600 highly shared, low-generation-probability nucleotide sequences were removed to address suspected cross-contamination and a sequencing artifact. A later analysis calculated a clonal expansion index for each public chain from normalized within-repertoire ranks of inferred template counts. A later analysis computed generation probabilities with a VDJ recombination model fitted to out-of-frame rearrangements, and checked the results against IGoR. A later analysis scored TCR-TCR, TCR-HLA and TCR-CMV co-occurrence with hypergeometric tests, applying a repertoire-size bias correction to TCR pairs. False discovery rates were estimated in a later analysis by permuting HLA or CMV assignments 20 times. In a later analysis, co-occurring TCRs were grouped with DBSCAN, and TCRdist sequence similarity was added when clustering was performed within HLA-allele-positive subsets. Repertoires with fewer than 30,000 or more than 120,000 public chains were left out of co-occurrence clustering, as were about five repertoires with anomalous nucleotide sharing. TCRdb took over this immuneACCESS table, retaining in-frame rearrangements with V and J assigned. Such tables are incomplete; in checked studies, under half of the missing clones stem from an unresolved V gene, and the remainder is unexplained. V and J calls and clone size come straight from that table; D and trimming were deduced from the DNA. Present in this sample are 200,000 to 250,000 clones, approximately 78% of which were seen just once. The top ten constitute around 3.9% of the sample.

Source material: PBMCs. This clonotype was obtained from a male donor in good health and CMV-seronegative. The V and J segments used are TRBV2 and TRBJ1-2; no D gene call is confident. The CDR3 protein is CASFIQAYGYTF. The base sequence is TGTGCCAGCTTTATCCAGGCATATGGCTACACCTTC.